One TCR beta chain is described in this entry. Only in-frame clones appear in the TCRdb table, and some are missing; sequencing was by immunoSEQ multiplex PCR. The sample consists of just over 95,000 clones, roughly 90% of them appearing once. Time point described: baseline pretreatment blood. Treatment defined: 15 Gy SBRT to primary tumor, nephrectomy 4 weeks later. V was trimmed by 4 bases and J by 1 base, leaving 7 bases between them. CDR1 is LNHDA, CDR2 SQIVND, per germline (reference sequence). CDR3 length equals 13 residues. This entry belongs to a study of radiation and T cells in renal cell carcinoma. Study details: Nephrectomy followed 15 Gy stereotactic body radiation by 4 weeks.

The specimen was blood, collected from a patient whose treatment included radiotherapy and nephrectomy. The chain combines TRBV19 with TRBJ1-1, with D uncertain. This clonotype originated in a man aged 45-65 years with renal cell carcinoma. The CDR3 nucleotides read TGTGCCAGTAGTAAGACACAGAACACTGAAGCTTTCTTT. The encoded protein is CASSKTQNTEAFF.